The T cell receptor beta chain described here comes from a study of neurological immune-mediated disorders. V was clipped by 3 bases and J by 0 bases, with 11 bases between them. There are 16 residues in the CDR3. The V gene's germline CDR1 is MNHNS and CDR2 SASEGT. A single record per CDR3 protein comes from TCRdb applying MiXCR to the 5' RACE reads. The sample has 90,000 to 100,000 distinct CDR3 sequences; about 3.8% are singletons. This clonotype was detected many times. The chain carries TRBV6-1 and TRBJ1-4; D is unclear. Sequenced: PBMCs. The receptor was isolated from a woman aged 18-35 years with multiple sclerosis. CDR3 sequence (DNA): TGTGCCAGCAGTGATTGGAGGGCGACAACTAATGAAAAACTGTTTTTT. Its translation: CASSDWRATTNEKLFF.